This T cell receptor beta chain was sequenced for a study of T cells in Graves' hyperthyroidism and ophthalmopathy (dated by TCRdb to the late 2010s). About the study as a whole: Peripheral blood samples were taken at initial diagnosis, before any treatment was given. To identify TCR V-J signatures that set the groups apart, the researchers used a discovery cohort of 100 patients, made up of 40 to 45 with Graves' ophthalmopathy and about 60 with stable Graves' hyperthyroidism. The roughly 94 discovery patients were randomly split 7:3 into training and test sets. Once sampling was done, hyperthyroidism patients were given methimazole at a starting dose of 30 mg daily, whereas ophthalmopathy patients were given high-dose intravenous methylprednisolone. The paper reports TCR Vbeta CDR3 sequencing of some 140 peripheral blood samples: 43 ophthalmopathy, under 80 hyperthyroidism and 17 progressor patients. The study also compared thyroid tissue and blood T-cell repertoires from five or six Graves' hyperthyroidism patients. Whether ophthalmopathy could be predicted prospectively was tested in an independent validation cohort made up of roughly 20 hyperthyroidism patients plus 17 patients who later progressed to ophthalmopathy.

This clonotype was found many times. The antigen it recognizes is unknown. Per-base qualities were not stored, and no clone one base away is much larger. Stable Graves' hyperthyroidism was defined as no progression to ophthalmopathy during 18 months of follow-up. Hyperthyroidism patients were aged 18 to 65 years and newly diagnosed, with disease duration of less than 2 months. Patients with uncontrolled infections, other autoimmune diseases, pregnancy or lactation were excluded. Diagnoses relied on clinical symptoms, serum thyroxine and TRAb, thyroid ultrasound and orbital computed tomography. Ficoll-Paque density gradient centrifugation was used to isolate PBMCs from around 9.1 ml of fresh peripheral blood. Trizol reagent was used to extract total RNA, and RNA quality was then checked on an Agilent 2100 Bioanalyzer. A distance of 5 bases separates the germline ends of V and J, which lose 2 bases and 0 bases respectively. The germline V gene specifies LGHNA as CDR1 and YNFKEQ as CDR2. The CDR3 numbers 13 residues from cysteine through phenylalanine. Only the CDR3 part of the read is kept: 39 bases, read in frame from the first base.

Here is what the overall study found, with its caveats: In validation, the model predicted progression to ophthalmopathy a median of around 6.5 months before onset, with about 71% sensitivity and 72.22% specificity. Sample size was not statistically predetermined, and blinding of investigators to group allocation was not performed. Blood samples also contained most of the expanded thyroid clonotypes (frequency above 0.001), which suggests that blood repertoires may reflect thyroid immune responses. A model built on a 13 V-J signature distinguished ophthalmopathy from stable hyperthyroidism, reaching approximately 89% sensitivity and around 81% specificity in cross-validation and 80%/75% in testing.

TCR beta CDR3 regions were amplified from RNA transcripts. The first round of RT-PCR for the TCR CDR3 was performed with the HTBI primer set and the Qiagen OneStep RT-PCR kit. A second multiplex PCR round built the libraries, followed by size selection and purification. Sequencing of the libraries was done on an Illumina HiSeq2000 using paired-end 100 bp reads. From the authors' description of their analysis: SOAPnuke was used to process the raw data, with reads discarded if the reads contained adapters or uncalled bases, had a mean Phred below 15, or lacked an exact constant-primer or identifier match. COPE v1.2.5 was used to merge high-quality paired reads, and clonotypes were defined as unique nucleotide sequences. Clonotypes were aligned to IMGT TRBV, TRBD and TRBJ reference segments using MiTCR v1.1. Analysis was restricted to V-J combinations with a frequency above 0.0001, which covered approximately 99% of repertoires. The TCS score was defined as the ratio of F50 (clonal expansion) to E x V (chaos), calculated using BLOSUM62-based TCRdist between CDR3 peptides within each V-J. Welch's t-statistics and random forest reduced around 550 V-J features to under 15, which were used in a naive Bayes classifier (R e1071). In TCRdb, the public reads were trimmed at Q25 with fastp and aligned with MiXCR, with productive beta chains retained. All rows with the same CDR3 protein become a single entry with the most common DNA and genes. For this entry, the V and J calls and clone size follow TCRdb and not the study's own pipeline. The sample table holds hundreds of thousands of distinct CDR3 sequences, of which 15% to 20% were seen once. The leading ten clones occupy 3.5% to 4% of the sample.

Sequenced material: blood. The rearranged chain carries TRBV4-2 and TRBJ2-7, with no confidently assigned D gene. The origin of this receptor is a woman aged 18-35 years with Graves' hyperthyroidism. The DNA sequence is given as TGTGCCAGCAGCCAACAGAGCTCCTACGAGCAGTACTTC. The resulting protein is CASSQQSSYEQYF.